The T cell receptor beta chain under discussion was sequenced for a study of regulatory dendritic cells for organ transplantation. Study-level results: Naive T cells showed high diversity, memory cells less, memory CD8+ least.

Generated by immunoSEQ multiplex PCR, the TCRdb table keeps only in-frame clones and is missing some. The sample yields almost 30,000 clones, almost 80% seen once. The CDR3 is 18 amino acids. FACS sorted CD4+ or CD8+ T cells into CD45RA+ naive and CD45RO+ memory. Worth noting for this clone: The antigen remains unidentified.

The sequenced sample consisted of memory CD4+ T cells from blood. Subset: CD45RO+ memory T cells. The chain has TRBV1 and TRBJ2-1; the D segment call TRBD2 is taken from the table without a DNA check. TRBV1 is assigned pseudogene status. The receptor's source is a human donor in good health. CDR3 protein: CTSSPGLAGGISYNEQFF. Here the CDR3 DNA reads TGCACCAGCAGCCCAGGACTAGCGGGAGGGATCTCCTACAATGAGCAGTTCTTC.